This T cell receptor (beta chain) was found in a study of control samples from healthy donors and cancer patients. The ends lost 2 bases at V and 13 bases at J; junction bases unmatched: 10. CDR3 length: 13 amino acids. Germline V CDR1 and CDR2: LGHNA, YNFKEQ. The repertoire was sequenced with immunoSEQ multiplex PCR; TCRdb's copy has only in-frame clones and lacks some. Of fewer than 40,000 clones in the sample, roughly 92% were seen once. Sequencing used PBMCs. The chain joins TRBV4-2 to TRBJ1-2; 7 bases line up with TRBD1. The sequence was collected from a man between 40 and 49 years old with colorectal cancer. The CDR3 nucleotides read TGTGCCAGCAGCCAAACGGACAGGTCCTTAGTCACCTTC. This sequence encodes CASSQTDRSLVTF.